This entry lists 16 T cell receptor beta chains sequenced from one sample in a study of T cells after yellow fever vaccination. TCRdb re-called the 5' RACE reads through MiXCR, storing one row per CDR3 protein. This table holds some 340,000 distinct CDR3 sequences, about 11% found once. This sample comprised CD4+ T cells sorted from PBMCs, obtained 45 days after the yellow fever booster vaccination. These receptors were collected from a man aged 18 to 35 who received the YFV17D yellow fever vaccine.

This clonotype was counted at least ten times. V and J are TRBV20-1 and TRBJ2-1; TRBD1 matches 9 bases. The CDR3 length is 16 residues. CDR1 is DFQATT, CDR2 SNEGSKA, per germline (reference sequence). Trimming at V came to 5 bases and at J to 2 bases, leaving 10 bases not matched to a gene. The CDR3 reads CSAPTGGVIPYNEQFF. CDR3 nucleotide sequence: TGCAGTGCTCCGACAGGGGGGGTTATCCCCTACAATGAGCAGTTCTTC.

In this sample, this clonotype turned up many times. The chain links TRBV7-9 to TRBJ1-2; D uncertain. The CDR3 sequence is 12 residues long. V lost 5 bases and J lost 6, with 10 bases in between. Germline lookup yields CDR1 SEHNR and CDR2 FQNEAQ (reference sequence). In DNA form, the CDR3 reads TGTGCCAGCAGCCTGGCGAGGGATGGCTACACCTTC. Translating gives CASSLARDGYTF.

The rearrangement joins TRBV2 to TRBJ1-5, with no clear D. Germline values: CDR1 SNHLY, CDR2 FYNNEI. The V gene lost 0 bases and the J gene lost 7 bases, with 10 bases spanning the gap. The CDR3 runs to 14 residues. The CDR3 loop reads CASSEALRSQPQHF. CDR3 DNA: TGTGCCAGCAGTGAAGCGCTCCGATCACAGCCCCAGCATTTT.

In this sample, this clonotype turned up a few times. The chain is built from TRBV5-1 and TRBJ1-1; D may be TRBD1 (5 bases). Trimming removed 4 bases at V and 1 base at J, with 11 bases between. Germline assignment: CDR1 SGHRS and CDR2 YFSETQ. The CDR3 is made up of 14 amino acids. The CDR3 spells CASSVSTGNTEAFF. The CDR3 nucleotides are TGCGCCAGCAGCGTCTCAACAGGGAACACTGAAGCTTTCTTT.

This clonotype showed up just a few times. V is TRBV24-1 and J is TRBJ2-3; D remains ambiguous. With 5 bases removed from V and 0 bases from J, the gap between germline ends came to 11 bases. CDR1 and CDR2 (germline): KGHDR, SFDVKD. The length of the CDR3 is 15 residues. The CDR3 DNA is TGTGCCACCAGTGTGGACCGACCGAGCACAGATACGCAGTATTTT. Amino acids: CATSVDRPSTDTQYF.

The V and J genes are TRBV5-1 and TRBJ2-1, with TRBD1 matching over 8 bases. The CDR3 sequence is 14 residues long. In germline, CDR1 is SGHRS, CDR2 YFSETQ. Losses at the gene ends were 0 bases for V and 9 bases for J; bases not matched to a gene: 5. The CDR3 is CASSLGQGWGEQFF. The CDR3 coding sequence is TGCGCCAGCAGCTTGGGACAGGGGTGGGGTGAGCAGTTCTTC. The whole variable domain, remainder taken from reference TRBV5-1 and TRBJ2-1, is KAGVTQTPRYLIKTRGQQVTLSCSPISGHRSVSWYQQTPGQGLQFLFEYFSETQRNKGNFPGRFSGRQFSNSRSEMNVSTLELGDSALYLCASSLGQGWGEQFFGPGTRLTVL.

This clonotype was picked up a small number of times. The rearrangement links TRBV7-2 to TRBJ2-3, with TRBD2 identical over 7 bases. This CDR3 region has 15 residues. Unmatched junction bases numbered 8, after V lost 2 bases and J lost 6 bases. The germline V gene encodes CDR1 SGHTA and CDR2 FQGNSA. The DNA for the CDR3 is TGTGCCAGCAGCTTATACGGGGGGTTTTCGGATACGCAGTATTTT. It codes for CASSLYGGFSDTQYF.

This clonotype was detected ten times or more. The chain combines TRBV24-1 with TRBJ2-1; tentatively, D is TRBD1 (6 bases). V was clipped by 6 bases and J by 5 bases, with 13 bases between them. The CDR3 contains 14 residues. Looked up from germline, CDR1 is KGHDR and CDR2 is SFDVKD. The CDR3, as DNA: TGTGCCACCAGTTTAGACAGGATGGACAATGAGCAGTTCTTC. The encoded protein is CATSLDRMDNEQFF.

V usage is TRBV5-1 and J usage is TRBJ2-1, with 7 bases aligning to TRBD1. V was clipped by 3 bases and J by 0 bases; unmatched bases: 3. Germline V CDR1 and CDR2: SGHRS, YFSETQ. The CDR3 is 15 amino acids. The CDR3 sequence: CASSSTGSSYNEQFF. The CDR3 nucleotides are TGCGCCAGCAGCTCGACAGGGAGCTCCTACAATGAGCAGTTCTTC.

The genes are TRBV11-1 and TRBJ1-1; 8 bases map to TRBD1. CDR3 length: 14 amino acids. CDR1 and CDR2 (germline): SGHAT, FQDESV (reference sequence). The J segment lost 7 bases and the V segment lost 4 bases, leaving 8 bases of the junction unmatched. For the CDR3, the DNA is TGTGCCAGCAGCTATTATGGGACAGGCGATGAAGCTTTCTTT. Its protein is CASSYYGTGDEAFF.

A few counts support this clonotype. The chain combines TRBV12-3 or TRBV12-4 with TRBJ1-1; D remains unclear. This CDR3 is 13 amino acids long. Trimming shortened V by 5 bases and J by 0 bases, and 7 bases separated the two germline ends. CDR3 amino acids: CASSPHLNTEAFF. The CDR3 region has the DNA TGTGCCAGCAGTCCGCACCTGAACACTGAAGCTTTCTTT.

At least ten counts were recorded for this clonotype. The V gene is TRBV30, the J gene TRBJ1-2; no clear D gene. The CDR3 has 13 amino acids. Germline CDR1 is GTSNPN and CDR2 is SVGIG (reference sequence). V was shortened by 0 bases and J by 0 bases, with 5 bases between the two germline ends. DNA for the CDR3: TGTGCCTGGAGTGTGGAAGCTAACTATGGCTACACCTTC. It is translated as CAWSVEANYGYTF.

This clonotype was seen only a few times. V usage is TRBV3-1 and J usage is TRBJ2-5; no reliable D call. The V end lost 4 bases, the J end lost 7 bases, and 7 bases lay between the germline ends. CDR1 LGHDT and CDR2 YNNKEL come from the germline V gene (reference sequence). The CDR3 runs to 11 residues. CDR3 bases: TGTGCCAGCAGCCTACAGTGGACCCAGTACTTC. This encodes CASSLQWTQYF.

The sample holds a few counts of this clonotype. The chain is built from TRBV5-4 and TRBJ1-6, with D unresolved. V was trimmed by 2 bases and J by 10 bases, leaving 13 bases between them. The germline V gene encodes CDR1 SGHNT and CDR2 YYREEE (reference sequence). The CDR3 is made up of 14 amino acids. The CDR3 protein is CASSLGGFYSPLHF. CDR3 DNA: TGTGCCAGCAGCTTAGGAGGGTTCTACTCACCCCTCCACTTT.

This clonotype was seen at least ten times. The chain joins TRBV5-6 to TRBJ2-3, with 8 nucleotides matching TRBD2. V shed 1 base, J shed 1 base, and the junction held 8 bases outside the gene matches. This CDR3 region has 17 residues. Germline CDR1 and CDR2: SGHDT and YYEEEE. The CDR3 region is CASSLTGGAGGTDTQYF. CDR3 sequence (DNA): TGTGCCAGCAGCTTGACCGGGGGGGCCGGGGGCACAGATACGCAGTATTTT. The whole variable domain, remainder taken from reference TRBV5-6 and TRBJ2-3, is DAGVTQSPTHLIKTRGQQVTLRCSPKSGHDTVSWYQQALGQGPQFIFQYYEEEERQRGNFPDRFSGHQFPNYSSELNVNALLLGDSALYLCASSLTGGAGGTDTQYFGPGTRLTVL.

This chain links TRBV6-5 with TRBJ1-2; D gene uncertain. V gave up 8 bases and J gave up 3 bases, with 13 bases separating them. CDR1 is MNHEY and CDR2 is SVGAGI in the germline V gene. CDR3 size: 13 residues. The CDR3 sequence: CASFSHGDYGYTF. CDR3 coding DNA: TGTGCCAGCTTCTCTCACGGGGACTATGGCTACACCTTC.